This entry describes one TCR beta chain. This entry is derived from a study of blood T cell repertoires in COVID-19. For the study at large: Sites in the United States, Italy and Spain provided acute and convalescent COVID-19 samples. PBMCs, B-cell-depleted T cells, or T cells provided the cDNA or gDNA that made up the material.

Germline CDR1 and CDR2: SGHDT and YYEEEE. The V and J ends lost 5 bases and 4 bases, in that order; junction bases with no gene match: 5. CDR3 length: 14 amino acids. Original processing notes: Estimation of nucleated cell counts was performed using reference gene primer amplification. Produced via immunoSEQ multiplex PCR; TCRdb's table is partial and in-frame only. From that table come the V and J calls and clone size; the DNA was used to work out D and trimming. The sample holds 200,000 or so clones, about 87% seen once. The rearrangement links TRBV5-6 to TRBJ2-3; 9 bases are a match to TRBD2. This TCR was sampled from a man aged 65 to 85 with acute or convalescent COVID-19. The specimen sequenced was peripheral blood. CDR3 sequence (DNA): TGTGCCAGCAGGCCTAGCGGGACCCCAGATACGCAGTATTTT. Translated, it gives CASRPSGTPDTQYF.